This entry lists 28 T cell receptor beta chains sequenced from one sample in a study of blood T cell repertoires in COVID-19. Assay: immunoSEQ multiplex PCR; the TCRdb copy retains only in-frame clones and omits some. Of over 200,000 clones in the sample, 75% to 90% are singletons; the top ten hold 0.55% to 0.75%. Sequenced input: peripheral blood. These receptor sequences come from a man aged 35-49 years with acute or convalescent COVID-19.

As DNA, the CDR3 is TGTGCCAGCAGCATGACAGGAGGTGAAAAACTGTTTTTT. This encodes CASSMTGGEKLFF. The chain joins TRBV11-2 to TRBJ1-4; TRBD1 might be the D (6 bases). V was pared by 5 bases and J by 7 bases, with 11 bases between. Germline V gene data show CDR1 as SGHAT and CDR2 as FQNNGV. CDR3 length equals 13 residues.

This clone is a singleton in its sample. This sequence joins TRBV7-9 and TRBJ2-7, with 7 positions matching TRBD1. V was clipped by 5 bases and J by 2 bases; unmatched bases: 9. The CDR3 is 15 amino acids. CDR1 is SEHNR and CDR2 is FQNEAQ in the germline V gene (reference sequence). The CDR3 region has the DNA TGTGCCAGCAGCCCTAGGGACAGACATACCTACGAGCAGTACTTC. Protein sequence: CASSPRDRHTYEQYF.

CDR3 residues: CASSLVAGAGTDTQYF. CDR3 nucleotide sequence: TGTGCCAGCAGCTTAGTGGCGGGAGCGGGCACAGATACGCAGTATTTT. This rearrangement joins TRBV7-3 to TRBJ2-3; TRBD2 matches at 7 bases. V lost 2 bases, J lost 1 base, and 6 bases stayed unmatched. Germline V CDR1 and CDR2: SGHTA, FQGTGA. The CDR3 sequence is 16 residues long.

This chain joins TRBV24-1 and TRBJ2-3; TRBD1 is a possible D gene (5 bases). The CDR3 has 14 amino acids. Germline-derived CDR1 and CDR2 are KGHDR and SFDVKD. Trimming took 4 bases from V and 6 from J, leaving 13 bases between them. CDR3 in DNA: TGTGCCACCAGTGAGTCCCACTGGGGCGATACGCAGTATTTT. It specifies CATSESHWGDTQYF.

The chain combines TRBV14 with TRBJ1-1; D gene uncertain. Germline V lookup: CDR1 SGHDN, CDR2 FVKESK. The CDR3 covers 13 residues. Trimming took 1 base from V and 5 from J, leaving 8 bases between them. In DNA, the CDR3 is TGTGCCAGCAGCCAAGGAATTACAACTGAAGCTTTCTTT. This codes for CASSQGITTEAFF.

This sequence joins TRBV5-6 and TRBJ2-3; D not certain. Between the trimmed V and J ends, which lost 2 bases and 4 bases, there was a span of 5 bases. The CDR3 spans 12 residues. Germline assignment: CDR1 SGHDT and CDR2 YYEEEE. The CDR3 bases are TGTGCCAGCAGCTTCTCTCCAGATACGCAGTATTTT. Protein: CASSFSPDTQYF.

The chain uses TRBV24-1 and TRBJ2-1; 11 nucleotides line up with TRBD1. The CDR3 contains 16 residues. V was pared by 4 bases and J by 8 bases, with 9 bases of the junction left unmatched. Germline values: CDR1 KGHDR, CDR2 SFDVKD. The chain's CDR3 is CATSEVGTGGRDEQFF. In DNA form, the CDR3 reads TGTGCCACCAGTGAAGTTGGGACAGGGGGGCGGGATGAGCAGTTCTTC.

The CDR3 sequence is CASTRAGVGYNEQFF. CDR3 in DNA: TGTGCCAGCACGCGGGCGGGAGTAGGATACAATGAGCAGTTCTTC. The chain combines TRBV28 with TRBJ2-1; 7 positions match TRBD2. Germline V CDR1 and CDR2: MDHEN, SYDVKM. V was clipped by 7 bases and J by 4 bases; unmatched bases: 10. The CDR3 has 15 residues.

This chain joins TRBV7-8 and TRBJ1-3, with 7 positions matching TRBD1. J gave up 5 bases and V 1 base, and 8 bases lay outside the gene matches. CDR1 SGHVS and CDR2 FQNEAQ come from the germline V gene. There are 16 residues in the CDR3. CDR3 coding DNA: TGTGCCAGCAGCTTAGGTGCAGGGGGACTCCGAAACACCATATATTTT. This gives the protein CASSLGAGGLRNTIYF. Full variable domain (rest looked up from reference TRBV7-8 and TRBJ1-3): GAGVSQSPRYKVAKRGQDVALRCDPISGHVSLFWYQQALGQGPEFLTYFQNEAQLDKSGLPSDRFFAERPEGSVSTLKIQRTQQEDSAVYLCASSLGAGGLRNTIYFGEGSWLTVV.

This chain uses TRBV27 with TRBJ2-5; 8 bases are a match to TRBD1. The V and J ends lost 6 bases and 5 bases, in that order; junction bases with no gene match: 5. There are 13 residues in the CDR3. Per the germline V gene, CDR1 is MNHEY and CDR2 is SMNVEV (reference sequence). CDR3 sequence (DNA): TGTGCCAGCAGGTGGAACAGGGGGGAGACCCAGTACTTC. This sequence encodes CASRWNRGETQYF.

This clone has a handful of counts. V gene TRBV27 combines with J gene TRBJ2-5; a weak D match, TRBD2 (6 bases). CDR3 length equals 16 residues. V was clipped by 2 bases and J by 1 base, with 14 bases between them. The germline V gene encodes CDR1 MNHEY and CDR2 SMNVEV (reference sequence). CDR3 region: CASSLRRGGRQETQYF. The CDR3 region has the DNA TGTGCCAGCAGTTTAAGGAGGGGTGGGCGCCAAGAGACCCAGTACTTC.

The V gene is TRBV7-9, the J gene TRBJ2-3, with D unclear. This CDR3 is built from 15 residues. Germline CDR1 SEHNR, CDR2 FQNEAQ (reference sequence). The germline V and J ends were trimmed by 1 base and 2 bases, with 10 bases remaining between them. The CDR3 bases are TGTGCCAGCAGCTTAGAATTTTATCCCACAGATACGCAGTATTTT. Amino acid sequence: CASSLEFYPTDTQYF.

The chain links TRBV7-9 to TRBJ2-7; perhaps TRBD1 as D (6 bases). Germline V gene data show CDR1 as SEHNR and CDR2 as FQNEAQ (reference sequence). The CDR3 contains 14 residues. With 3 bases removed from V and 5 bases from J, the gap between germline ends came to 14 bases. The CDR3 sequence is CASSFAQGSNEQYF. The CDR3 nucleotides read TGTGCCAGCAGCTTTGCCCAGGGGTCCAACGAGCAGTACTTC. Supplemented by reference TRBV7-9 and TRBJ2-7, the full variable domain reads DTGVSQNPRHKITKRGQNVTFRCDPISEHNRLYWYRQTLGQGPEFLTYFQNEAQLEKSRLLSDRFSAERPKGSFSTLEIQRTEQGDSAMYLCASSFAQGSNEQYFGPGTRLTVT.

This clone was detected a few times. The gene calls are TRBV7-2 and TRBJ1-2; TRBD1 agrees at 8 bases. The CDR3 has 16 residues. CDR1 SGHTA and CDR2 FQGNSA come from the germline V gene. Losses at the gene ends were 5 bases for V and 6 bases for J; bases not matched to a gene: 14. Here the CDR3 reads CASSLLSWTGSDGYTF. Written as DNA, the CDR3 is TGTGCCAGCAGCCTACTCTCTTGGACAGGGTCAGATGGCTACACCTTC.

The CDR3 reads CASVQGASGEQYF. The CDR3 DNA follows: TGTGCCAGCGTGCAGGGGGCAAGTGGCGAGCAGTACTTC. This rearrangement joins TRBV12-3 or TRBV12-4 to TRBJ2-7, with TRBD1 matching over 8 bases. This CDR3 is 13 amino acids long. Trimming took 8 bases from V and 6 from J; bases not matched to a gene: 9.

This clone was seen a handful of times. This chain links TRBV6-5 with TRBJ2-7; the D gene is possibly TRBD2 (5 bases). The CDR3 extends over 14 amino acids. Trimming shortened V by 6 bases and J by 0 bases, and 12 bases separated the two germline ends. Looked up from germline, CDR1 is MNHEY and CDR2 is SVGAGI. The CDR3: CASRFEEASYEQYF. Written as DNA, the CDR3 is TGTGCCAGCAGATTCGAGGAGGCCTCCTACGAGCAGTACTTC.

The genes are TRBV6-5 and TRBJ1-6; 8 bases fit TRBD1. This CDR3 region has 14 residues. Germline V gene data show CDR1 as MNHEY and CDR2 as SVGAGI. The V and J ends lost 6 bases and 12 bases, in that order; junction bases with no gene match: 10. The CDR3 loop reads CASSSQGDVGPLHF. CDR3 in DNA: TGTGCCAGCAGCTCACAGGGGGATGTGGGACCCCTCCACTTT.

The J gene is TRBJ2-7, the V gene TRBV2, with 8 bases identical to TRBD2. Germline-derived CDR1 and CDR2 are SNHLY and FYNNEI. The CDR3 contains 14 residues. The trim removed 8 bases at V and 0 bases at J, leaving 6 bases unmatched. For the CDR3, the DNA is TGTGCCAGCCGAAAGCGGGAGTCCTCCTACGAGCAGTACTTC. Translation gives CASRKRESSYEQYF.

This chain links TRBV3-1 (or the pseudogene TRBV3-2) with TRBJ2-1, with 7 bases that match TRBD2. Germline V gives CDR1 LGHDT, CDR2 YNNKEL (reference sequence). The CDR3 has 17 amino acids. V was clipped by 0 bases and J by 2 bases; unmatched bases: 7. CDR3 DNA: TGTGCCAGCAGCCAAGAAGAGGTAGCGGGCACCTACAATGAGCAGTTCTTC. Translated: CASSQEEVAGTYNEQFF.

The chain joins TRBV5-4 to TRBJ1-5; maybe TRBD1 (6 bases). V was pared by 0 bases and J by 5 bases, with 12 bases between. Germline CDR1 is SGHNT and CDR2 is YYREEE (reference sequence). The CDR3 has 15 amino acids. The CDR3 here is CASSLGAGVDQPQHF. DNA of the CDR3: TGTGCCAGCAGCTTGGGAGCAGGGGTCGATCAGCCCCAGCATTTT. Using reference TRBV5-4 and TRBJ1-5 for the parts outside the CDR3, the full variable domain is ETGVTQSPTHLIKTRGQQVTLRCSSQSGHNTVSWYQQALGQGPQFIFQYYREEENGRGNFPPRFSGLQFPNYSSELNVNALELDDSALYLCASSLGAGVDQPQHFGDGTRLSIL.

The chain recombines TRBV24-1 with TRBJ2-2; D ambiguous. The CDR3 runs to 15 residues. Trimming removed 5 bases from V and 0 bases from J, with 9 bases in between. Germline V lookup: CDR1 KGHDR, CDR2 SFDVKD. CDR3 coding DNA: TGTGCCACCAGTGGGAGCAGCACGAACACCGGGGAGCTGTTTTTT. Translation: CATSGSSTNTGELFF.

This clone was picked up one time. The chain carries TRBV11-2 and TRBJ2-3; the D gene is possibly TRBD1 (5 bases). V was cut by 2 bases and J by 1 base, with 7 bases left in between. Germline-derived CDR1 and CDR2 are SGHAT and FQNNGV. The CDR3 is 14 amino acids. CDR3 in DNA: TGTGCCAGCAGCTTACCGACAGGCACAGATACGCAGTATTTT. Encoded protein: CASSLPTGTDTQYF.

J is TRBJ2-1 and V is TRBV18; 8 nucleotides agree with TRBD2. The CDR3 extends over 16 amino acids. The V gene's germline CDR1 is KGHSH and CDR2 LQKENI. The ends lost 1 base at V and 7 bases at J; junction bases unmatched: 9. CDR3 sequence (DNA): TGTGCCAGCTCACCACTCAGCGGGGGCCTTGAAAATGAGCAGTTCTTC. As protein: CASSPLSGGLENEQFF.

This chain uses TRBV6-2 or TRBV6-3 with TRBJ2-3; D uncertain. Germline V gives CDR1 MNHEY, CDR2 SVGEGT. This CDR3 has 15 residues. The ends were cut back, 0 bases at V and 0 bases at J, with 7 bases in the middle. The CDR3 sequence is CASSYSTASTDTQYF. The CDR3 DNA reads TGTGCCAGCAGTTACTCAACAGCTAGCACAGATACGCAGTATTTT.

The CDR3, as DNA: TGTGCCAGCAGCCGAGAGGGGGCCGGTTGGGGCTACACCTTC. The encoded protein is CASSREGAGWGYTF. The chain recombines TRBV3-1 (or the pseudogene TRBV3-2) with TRBJ1-2; 7 nucleotides align to TRBD1. The junction had 10 bases not matched to a gene; V was cut back by 4 bases and J by 8 bases. Germline values: CDR1 LGHDT, CDR2 YNNKEL (reference sequence). The CDR3 is 14 residues long.

The CDR3 DNA is TGTGCCAGCAGGACGACAGGGGGCACAGATACGCAGTATTTT. Amino acids: CASRTTGGTDTQYF. The chain uses TRBV6-5 and TRBJ2-3, with 8 bases that match TRBD1. The V and J ends lost 6 bases and 1 base, in that order; junction bases with no gene match: 3. This CDR3 comprises 14 residues. Germline lookup yields CDR1 MNHEY and CDR2 SVGAGI.

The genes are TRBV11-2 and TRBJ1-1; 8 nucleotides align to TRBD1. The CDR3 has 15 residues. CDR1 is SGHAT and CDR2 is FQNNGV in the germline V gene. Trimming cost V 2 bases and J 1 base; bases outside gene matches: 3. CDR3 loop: CASSLRTGTNTEAFF. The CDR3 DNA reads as TGTGCCAGCAGCTTACGGACAGGGACGAACACTGAAGCTTTCTTT.

The chain's CDR3 is CASSRESDSPGGYEQYF. CDR3 nucleotides: TGTGCCAGCAGTCGAGAATCAGACAGCCCGGGAGGATACGAGCAGTACTTC. The chain combines TRBV27 with TRBJ2-7; 7 nucleotides align to TRBD2. The CDR3 length is 17 residues. Germline V gene sequence: CDR1 MNHEY, CDR2 SMNVEV (reference sequence). V was pared by 5 bases and J by 4 bases, with 17 bases of the junction left unmatched.